This T cell receptor beta chain derives from a study of shared clonotypes between healthy human individuals. As for the study in general: Those who served as donors were two women and three men between the ages of 18 and 49.

The V end was cut by 0 bases, the J end by 3 bases, with 9 bases between. There are 15 residues in the CDR3. Germline CDR1 reads MNHNS; CDR2 reads SASEGT. For each subset, genomic DNA was distributed in equal portions over several immunoSEQ plates. The data were produced by immunoSEQ multiplex PCR, yet TCRdb's version contains in-frame clones alone and is incomplete. The table shows fewer than 500,000 clones, with over 60% occurring only once. Sequencing was performed on PBMCs. J is TRBJ1-5 and V is TRBV6-1; tentative D call: TRBD1 (6 bases). This receptor was obtained from a middle-aged woman in good health. Some clones in this sample may be carry-over from other donors' samples. The CDR3 nucleotides are TGTGCCAGCAGTGAAGCAACAGGGTCCAATCAGCCCCAGCATTTT. It translates to CASSEATGSNQPQHF.